The clone carrying this TCR beta chain was observed once. No antigen is known for it. The length of the CDR3 is 12 residues. Trimming removed 8 bases from V and 2 bases from J, with 10 bases in between. The germline gives CDR1 SNHLY, CDR2 FYNNEI. TCRdb's table, derived via immunoSEQ multiplex PCR, lists solely in-frame clones and lacks some. This table has about 360,000 clones, about nine tenths appearing once. The record originates from a study of cytomegalovirus exposure and HLA in healthy donors. The wider study: Both the roughly 120 validation repertoires and the approximately 700 first-cohort repertoires used the same platform, as reported by a later analysis. Study conclusions and caveats: Overall, roughly 170 TCR beta chains were annotated as cytomegalovirus-associated.

This clonotype originated in a woman younger than 35 in good health and CMV-seronegative. Material for sequencing was PBMCs. V usage is TRBV2 and J usage is TRBJ2-7; a weak D match, TRBD1 (6 bases). CDR3 in amino acids: CASWDTAYEQYF. The CDR3 DNA sequence: TGTGCCAGCTGGGACACGGCCTACGAGCAGTACTTC.